This T cell receptor (beta chain) was obtained from a study of T-cell memory formation after mild COVID-19. Study-wide results and limits: Mostly located in CM and EM were contracting CD4+ clones, with contracting CD8+ clones located in EMRA.

The CDR3 covers 16 residues. The ends lost 3 bases at V and 3 bases at J; junction bases unmatched: 5. Germline V gene sequence: CDR1 SGHRS, CDR2 YFSETQ. TCRdb re-analysed the 5' RACE reads in MiXCR, keeping a single row per CDR3 protein. The repertoire holds some 210,000 distinct CDR3 sequences, with about a sixth as singletons. This clonotype was observed at least ten times. Antigen specificity is unknown. The sequenced sample consisted of PBMCs or a T cell subset sorted from them (not recorded which). The sequence derives from an adult woman who had mild COVID-19 (a few samples of this study predate the infection). Cell type and time point are not known. This chain uses TRBV5-1 with TRBJ1-6; 8 bases align to TRBD1. This chain's CDR3 is CASSSQGQGYNSPLHF. CDR3 DNA sequence: TGCGCCAGCAGCTCTCAAGGACAGGGCTATAATTCACCCCTCCACTTT. Full variable domain (rest looked up from reference TRBV5-1 and TRBJ1-6): KAGVTQTPRYLIKTRGQQVTLSCSPISGHRSVSWYQQTPGQGLQFLFEYFSETQRNKGNFPGRFSGRQFSNSRSEMNVSTLELGDSALYLCASSSQGQGYNSPLHFGNGTRLTVT.